This T cell receptor (beta chain) is drawn from a study of blood T cell repertoires in COVID-19. In the source study's methods: Amplified reference gene primers provided the basis for estimating nucleated cell counts. Data came from immunoSEQ multiplex PCR; TCRdb stores just in-frame clones and leaves some out. V and J calls and clone size follow that table, whereas D and trimming were derived from the DNA. This repertoire shows 250,000 to 300,000 clones, 85% to 90% found once; its top ten account for 3.6%. The germline V gene has CDR1 MGHRA and CDR2 YSYEKL. The CDR3 has 17 amino acids. The V gene end was trimmed by 4 bases and the J gene end by 4 bases; junction bases not matched to a gene: 13.

Sequenced sample: peripheral blood. The chain joins TRBV4-1 to TRBJ2-3; 8 bases fit TRBD1. This receptor was identified in a man younger than 30 with active or convalescent COVID-19. The CDR3 is CASSRERTGRTADTQYF. As DNA, the CDR3 is TGCGCCAGCAGCCGCGAAAGGACAGGGAGGACGGCAGATACGCAGTATTTT.